Shown below are 32 T cell receptor beta chains from a single sample sequenced in a study of blood T cells in healthy people across ages. Alongside a J-beta primer mix, a sample-barcoded 5' primer served in a second PCR lasting about 7 to 11 cycles. MiXCR was run by TCRdb on the 5' RACE reads, yielding one entry per CDR3 protein. The sample lists roughly 1.7 million distinct CDR3 sequences, around 36% occurring once. Material for sequencing was blood. The receptors were gathered from a woman in her thirties in good health.

V is TRBV6-1 and J is TRBJ1-1; the D gene is possibly TRBD1 (5 bases). Germline V gene sequence: CDR1 MNHNS, CDR2 SASEGT. This CDR3 region has 14 residues. Trimming left V 7 bases short and J 0 bases short, with 12 bases between. The CDR3, as DNA: TGTGCCAGCAATCCGGGACTGTTGAACACTGAAGCTTTCTTT. It is translated as CASNPGLLNTEAFF.

The V call is TRBV25-1, the J call TRBJ1-1, with 9 bases lining up with TRBD1. V was pared by 1 base and J by 4 bases, with 4 bases of the junction left unmatched. The CDR3 runs to 15 residues. Germline loops: CDR1 MGHDK, CDR2 SYGVNS. As DNA, the CDR3 is TGTGCCAGCAGTGAATTCGGACAGGGGTTCACTGAAGCTTTCTTT. Translated, it gives CASSEFGQGFTEAFF.

The sample holds a few counts of this clonotype. The chain employs TRBV6-6 and TRBJ2-5; no reliable D call. The DNA end is a closer match to TRBJ2-7, so the J assignment may be wrong. This CDR3 comprises 13 residues. In germline, CDR1 is MNHNY, CDR2 SVGAGI (reference sequence). This chain's CDR3 is CASSSTWAHEQYF. As DNA, the CDR3 is TGTGCCAGCAGCTCTACGTGGGCCCACGAGCAGTACTTC.

This sequence joins TRBV28 and TRBJ2-3; possible D gene TRBD1, 5 bases. The CDR3 contains 12 residues. The V gene lost 6 bases and the J gene lost 5 bases, with 9 bases spanning the gap. Germline CDR1 MDHEN, CDR2 SYDVKM. The CDR3 coding sequence is TGTGCCAGCAGGAGACAGCAAGATACGCAGTATTTT. It codes for CASRRQQDTQYF.

The V and J genes are TRBV7-8 and TRBJ2-5, with D hard to call. Germline loops: CDR1 SGHVS, CDR2 FQNEAQ. V lost 5 bases to trimming and J lost 3 bases, with 19 bases between them. This CDR3 is built from 16 residues. The CDR3 bases are TGTGCCAGCAGCAGACGTTCAGTAGGACCCGAAGAGACCCAGTACTTC. Amino acid sequence: CASSRRSVGPEETQYF.

The gene calls are TRBV6-1 and TRBJ1-2, with TRBD1 as a possible D gene (6 bases). The CDR3 sequence is 14 residues long. Germline V gene sequence: CDR1 MNHNS, CDR2 SASEGT. V lost 3 bases to trimming and J lost 7 bases, with 15 bases between them. CDR3 in amino acids: CASSEDRIISGYTF. The CDR3 bases are TGTGCCAGCAGTGAGGACAGAATTATCTCTGGCTACACCTTC.

V gene TRBV6-1 combines with J gene TRBJ2-7; maybe TRBD1 (6 bases). V lost 6 bases, J lost 8 bases, and 23 bases lay in between. CDR1 MNHNS and CDR2 SASEGT come from the germline V gene. The CDR3 has 15 amino acids. CDR3 DNA sequence: TGTGCCAGCAGCTCCGGGACACCAACCGGGGAAAAGCAGTACTTC. It translates to CASSSGTPTGEKQYF.

As for this clonotype: A much larger clone lies one base from this, so it may be a read error. This sequence joins TRBV29-1 and TRBJ2-7; 9 nucleotides match TRBD1. With the DNA end fitting TRBJ2-5 better, the J assignment may be wrong. CDR1 is SQVTM, CDR2 ANQGSEA, per germline. The CDR3 runs 14 residues. CDR3 DNA sequence: TGCAGCGTCGACAGGGGGGTAAGGCAAGGGACCCAGTACTTC. It encodes CSVDRGVRQGTQYF.

The chain joins TRBV6-1 to TRBJ2-7, with D tentatively TRBD1 or TRBD2 (5 bases each). The ends were cut back, 7 bases at V and 1 base at J, with 14 bases in the middle. The CDR3 loop spans 14 amino acids. From germline, CDR1 is MNHNS and CDR2 SASEGT. CDR3 loop: CASTSGTFSYEQYF. CDR3 in DNA: TGTGCCAGCACCTCAGGGACGTTTTCCTACGAGCAGTACTTC.

This clonotype was counted between two and nine times. V is TRBV20-1 and J is TRBJ1-5, with no clear D. The length of the CDR3 is 13 residues. V gave up 6 bases and J gave up 5 bases, with 14 bases separating them. Germline loops: CDR1 DFQATT, CDR2 SNEGSKA (reference sequence). Here the CDR3 DNA reads TGCAGTGCCCCTCGTGGAATCGATCAGCCCCAGCATTTT. Its translation: CSAPRGIDQPQHF.

This clonotype came up a few times. CDR3 region: CASSGPGDAGADTQYF. CDR3 DNA sequence: TGTGCCAGCAGTGGGCCGGGAGATGCGGGAGCAGATACGCAGTATTTT. The rearrangement joins TRBV28 to TRBJ2-3; TRBD2 agrees at 7 bases. V trimming: 5 bases; J trimming: 4 bases; junction bases outside the gene matches: 12. Germline CDR1 MDHEN, CDR2 SYDVKM. CDR3 length equals 16 residues.

The chain employs TRBV27 and TRBJ2-5; possible D gene TRBD2, 6 bases. The end of the DNA aligns better with TRBJ2-7, so the J call may be wrong. This CDR3 is 15 amino acids long. The germline V gene has CDR1 MNHEY and CDR2 SMNVEV (reference sequence). The CDR3 loop reads CASSPTGDPPYEQYF. For the CDR3, the DNA is TGTGCCAGCAGTCCAACGGGAGATCCCCCCTACGAGCAGTACTTC.

The V gene is TRBV21-1, the J gene TRBJ1-2. TRBV21-1 is shown as a pseudogene. This CDR3 has 11 residues. The CDR3 DNA is TGTGCCAGCAGCGAAAAAGTTGGCTACACCTTC. This codes for CASSEKVGYTF.

This clonotype was observed at least ten times. The rearrangement links TRBV4-1 to TRBJ2-5, with TRBD1 matching over 9 bases. The CDR3 extends over 17 amino acids. Germline trimming cut 4 bases from V and 1 base from J; bases unmatched to any gene: 10. Germline CDR1 MGHRA, CDR2 YSYEKL. The CDR3 here is CASSRDSPGQGQETQYF. The CDR3 nucleotides read TGCGCCAGCAGCCGGGACAGTCCGGGACAGGGCCAAGAGACCCAGTACTTC.

About this clonotype: This likely came from a read error, as a far larger clone is one base away. The gene calls are TRBV4-2 and TRBJ2-7; D unclear. The germline gives CDR1 LGHNA, CDR2 YNFKEQ. The CDR3 is made up of 13 amino acids. CDR3 loop: CTSSQTSSYEQYF. DNA for the CDR3: TGTACCAGCAGCCAGACAAGCAGCTACGAGCAGTACTTC.

With respect to this clonotype: A single base separates this from a much larger clone, so it may be a read error. The genes are TRBV20-1 and TRBJ2-1; no definite D call. Germline loops: CDR1 DFQATT, CDR2 SNEGSKA (reference sequence). There are 12 residues in the CDR3. V was cut by 4 bases and J by 6 bases, with 10 bases left in between. In DNA, the CDR3 is TGCAGTGCTAAAGATTTGGGCAATGAGCAGTTCTTC. Amino acids: CSAKDLGNEQFF.

The DNA of the CDR3 is TGCAGTGCTCCGGCCCAAGCCTACAATGAGCAGTTCTTC. Its protein product is CSAPAQAYNEQFF. The chain has TRBV20-1 and TRBJ2-1, with D unclear. CDR3 length: 13 residues. Looked up from germline, CDR1 is DFQATT and CDR2 is SNEGSKA (reference sequence). The V end lost 5 bases, the J end lost 2 bases, and 10 bases lay between the germline ends.

This clonotype has a single count. V gene TRBV5-4 combines with J gene TRBJ2-5, with 8 bases aligning to TRBD2. The J call may be in error: the DNA end matches TRBJ2-7 better. There are 14 residues in the CDR3. Germline V CDR1 and CDR2: SGHNT, YYREEE (reference sequence). As DNA, the CDR3 is TGTGCCAGCAGCCCCCCCCAGCGGGGGTACGAGCAGTACTTC. Amino acid sequence: CASSPPQRGYEQYF.

This clonotype was observed many times. The V and J genes are TRBV5-1 and TRBJ1-2; D unclear. The V gene's germline CDR1 is SGHRS and CDR2 YFSETQ. The CDR3 covers 16 residues. Trimming pared 4 bases from V and 5 bases from J, leaving 21 bases between. In DNA form, the CDR3 reads TGCGCCAGCAGCAGGAGGTTTGAGGGCGCGGATTATGGCTACACCTTC. Its translation is CASSRRFEGADYGYTF.

The rearrangement joins TRBV28 to TRBJ2-5, with TRBD1 matching 9 bases. The CDR3 length is 15 residues. The junction had 21 bases not matched to a gene; V was cut back by 11 bases and J by 11 bases. The germline CDR1 and CDR2 sequences are MDHEN and SYDVKM. The CDR3 reads CAGSNPWTGEGEQYF. The CDR3 DNA is TGTGCCGGCTCTAACCCTTGGACAGGGGAAGGTGAGCAGTACTTC.

The sample holds a few counts of this clonotype. The chain couples TRBV20-1 to TRBJ2-2; 7 bases align to TRBD2. The CDR3 length is 16 residues. V shed 1 base and J 2 bases; nucleotides not matched to a gene: 7. Germline CDR1 is DFQATT and CDR2 is SNEGSKA (reference sequence). In nucleotides, the CDR3 is TGCAGTGCTAGAGTACCCGGGACTACCAACACCGGGGAGCTGTTTTTT. It is translated as CSARVPGTTNTGELFF.

The chain joins TRBV28 to TRBJ2-3; 10 bases agree with TRBD1. Germline V gene lookup returns CDR1 MDHEN and CDR2 SYDVKM. The V and J ends lost 5 bases and 2 bases, in that order; junction bases with no gene match: 10. This CDR3 has 17 amino acids. Written as DNA, the CDR3 is TGTGCCAGCAGTCCAATGACAGGGGGCCTTTTCACAGATACGCAGTATTTT. Its protein is CASSPMTGGLFTDTQYF.

The chain couples TRBV21-1 to TRBJ1-1; the D call of TRBD1 is as the table states it, not checked on the DNA. TRBV21-1 is a documented pseudogene. This CDR3 has 15 residues. CDR3 protein: CASSKARGMNTEAFF. The CDR3 coding sequence is TGTGCCAGCAGCAAAGCGAGGGGCATGAACACTGAAGCTTTCTTT.

This clonotype has just a few counts. J is TRBJ2-7 and V is TRBV20-1; possibly TRBD1 for D (7 bases). CDR1 DFQATT and CDR2 SNEGSKA come from the germline V gene (reference sequence). This CDR3 spans 16 amino acids. Trimming cost V 0 bases and J 5 bases, with 20 bases left between them. The CDR3 reads CSARDPGAGGGHEQYF. The DNA of the CDR3 is TGCAGTGCTAGAGATCCGGGTGCAGGAGGGGGCCACGAGCAGTACTTC.

This clonotype was picked up a small number of times. The V gene is TRBV12-3 or TRBV12-4, the J gene TRBJ2-7; TRBD2 is a possible D gene (7 bases). The germline V and J ends were trimmed by 6 bases and 3 bases, with 15 bases remaining between them. The CDR3 loop spans 14 amino acids. CDR3 amino acids: CASSRTGGHYEQYF. The CDR3 DNA is TGTGCCAGCAGCCGCACGGGGGGCCACTACGAGCAGTACTTC.

This clonotype occurred many times. The chain recombines TRBV6-1 with TRBJ2-7; a weak D match, TRBD1 (6 bases). The V gene's germline CDR1 is MNHNS and CDR2 SASEGT. The CDR3 consists of 13 residues. The germline V and J ends were trimmed by 4 bases and 3 bases, with 10 bases remaining between them. The CDR3 sequence is CASSGTASYEQYF. CDR3 DNA sequence: TGTGCCAGCAGTGGGACAGCTAGCTACGAGCAGTACTTC.

The chain carries TRBV4-1 and TRBJ1-2, with TRBD1 matching over 7 bases. The V gene end was trimmed by 2 bases and the J gene end by 5 bases; junction bases not matched to a gene: 8. The CDR3 has 15 amino acids. Per germline, CDR1 MGHRA and CDR2 YSYEKL. Here the CDR3 DNA reads TGCGCCAGCAGCCAAATTATACAGGGGCGATATGGCTACACCTTC. It yields the protein CASSQIIQGRYGYTF.

The rearrangement joins TRBV28 to TRBJ1-2; TRBD1 matches 7 bases. The V gene end was trimmed by 6 bases and the J gene end by 7 bases; junction bases not matched to a gene: 11. The CDR3 loop spans 14 amino acids. The V gene's germline CDR1 is MDHEN and CDR2 SYDVKM. The DNA for the CDR3 is TGTGCCAGCAGGTTGACAGGGAAGATATTTGGCTACACCTTC. Amino acid sequence: CASRLTGKIFGYTF.

This clonotype has more than one count but fewer than ten. The V call is TRBV20-1, the J call TRBJ2-7; a weak D match, TRBD1 (5 bases). Germline values: CDR1 DFQATT, CDR2 SNEGSKA (reference sequence). V lost 1 base and J 6 bases, leaving 13 bases between the germline ends. The CDR3 runs to 13 residues. The chain's CDR3 is CSARGRVRSEQYF. CDR3 DNA: TGCAGTGCTAGAGGCAGGGTAAGAAGCGAGCAGTACTTC.

This chain connects TRBV30 to TRBJ2-5; D remains ambiguous. CDR3 size: 13 residues. Between the trimmed V and J ends, which lost 4 bases and 3 bases, there was a span of 12 bases. The germline V gene has CDR1 GTSNPN and CDR2 SVGIG (reference sequence). CDR3 residues: CAWTVGAEETQYF. The DNA for the CDR3 is TGTGCCTGGACTGTGGGTGCGGAAGAGACCCAGTACTTC.

This clonotype turned up a few times. The chain couples TRBV4-1 to TRBJ2-3, with D perhaps TRBD2 (5 bases). V was trimmed by 0 bases and J by 2 bases, leaving 18 bases between them. Per the germline V gene, CDR1 is MGHRA and CDR2 is YSYEKL. The CDR3 is 18 amino acids. For the CDR3, the DNA is TGCGCCAGCAGCCAAGATCCACTGGCGGGCCGTCCCACAGATACGCAGTATTTT. Translated, it gives CASSQDPLAGRPTDTQYF.

This clonotype was detected a few times. The chain links TRBV14 to TRBJ1-1; no firm D call. The CDR3 sequence is 13 residues long. V lost 3 bases and J 6 bases, leaving 11 bases between the germline ends. Germline V lookup: CDR1 SGHDN, CDR2 FVKESK. The CDR3 loop is CASSQWERPEAFF. In nucleotides, the CDR3 is TGTGCCAGCAGCCAGTGGGAGCGGCCTGAAGCTTTCTTT.